This T cell receptor beta chain is drawn from a study of blood T cell repertoires in COVID-19. Trimming left V 1 base short and J 1 base short, with 16 bases between. The V gene's germline CDR1 is SQVTM and CDR2 ANQGSEA. CDR3 size: 16 residues. Data came from immunoSEQ multiplex PCR; TCRdb stores just in-frame clones and leaves some out. The sample includes about 440,000 clones, about 87% of them seen just once. The sample was peripheral blood. V gene TRBV29-1 combines with J gene TRBJ1-2, with D unclear. This receptor was obtained from a woman aged 45-65 years with COVID-19, enrolled during active disease. Written as DNA, the CDR3 is TGCAGCGTTGAAGGGCTTCAGAGGGTTGGTAACTATGGCTACACCTTC. Amino acids: CSVEGLQRVGNYGYTF.